The text below deals with one T cell receptor (beta chain). Its antigen is not known. The sample comes from a study of CD8+CD57+ T cells in acquired aplastic anemia. Study information: Sorted CD4+ plus CD8+ cells gave DNA averaging around 3.2 ug. Healthy donor CD4+ samples were sequenced to a depth that averaged approximately 10 million reads. Study-wide results and caveats: Patients and controls shared fewer than 30 CD8+ CDR3 sequences. Patient and control CD8+ Simpson's diversity was not significantly different.

Trimming cost V 0 bases and J 10 bases, with 14 bases left between them. The germline CDR1 and CDR2 sequences are SGDLS and YYNGEE. This CDR3 has 14 amino acids. Template material for TCR beta VDJ and CDR3 profiling consisted of genomic DNA. TCRdb reanalysed the reads using MiXCR and keeps one entry per CDR3 protein. The sample has 200,000 to 250,000 distinct CDR3 sequences; over 60% are singletons. The TCR originated in a human donor in good health. This chain links TRBV9 with TRBJ2-1; tentative D call: TRBD2 (5 bases). Material for sequencing was sorted CD4+, CD8+, or CD8+CD57+ T cells (not recorded which) from PBMCs. The CDR3 region is CASSVGGLWEEQFF. The CDR3 coding sequence is TGTGCCAGCAGCGTAGGGGGATTGTGGGAGGAGCAGTTCTTC.